This T cell receptor beta chain was sequenced in a study of metastatic and nonmetastatic thyroid tumors. Study-level information: Repertoires from blood and tumor or nodule tissue of malignant and benign thyroid patients were compared.

TCRdb re-called the PCR reads through MiXCR. The sample holds over 20,000 clones, around 25% seen once. This clone was observed at least ten times. Ahead of thyroid surgery, no patient had received treatment of any kind. Sequencing used tumor tissue. The sequence came from a male donor with papillary thyroid cancer or a benign thyroid nodule (not recorded which). Some clones in this sample may be carry-over from other donors' samples.

The CDR3 nucleotides are TGTGCCAGCTCTTCCGGGGCTGAAGCTTTCTTT. This translates into CASSSGAEAFF. The chain links TRBV12-3 or TRBV12-4 to TRBJ1-1; unclear D gene. Trimming took off 8 bases at V and 6 bases at J, with 10 bases between the two ends. CDR3 size: 11 residues.